Given below is one TCR beta chain in context. Its antigen is unidentified. Patients showing uncontrolled infection, other autoimmune disease, pregnancy or lactation were ineligible. Source material for PBMCs was around 10 ml fresh peripheral blood. RNA transcripts gave rise to amplified TCR beta CDR3 regions. HTBI primers were employed in a first-round RT-PCR of the TCR CDR3. TCRdb reprocessed the multiplex PCR reads via MiXCR and lists one record per CDR3 protein. The sample lists 560,000 or so distinct CDR3 sequences, about 20% occurring once. CDR3 length equals 15 residues. Trimming cost V 3 bases and J 2 bases; bases outside gene matches: 7. Germline V gives CDR1 DFQATT, CDR2 SNEGSKA (reference sequence). This specimen belongs to a study of T cells in Graves' hyperthyroidism and ophthalmopathy. At the level of the study: Peripheral blood draws took place at initial diagnosis, ahead of any treatment. General study points: In simple terms, a model built on 13 V-J features told ophthalmopathy apart from stable hyperthyroidism.

This chain connects TRBV20-1 to TRBJ1-2; 9 bases align to TRBD1. The clonotype comes from a man aged 35 to 55 with Graves' ophthalmopathy. Sample: blood. As DNA, the CDR3 is TGCAGTGCTAGCCCCCAGACAGGGGGGAACTATGGCTACACCTTC. Translated: CSASPQTGGNYGYTF.